A single sample is the source of the 25 T cell receptor beta chains below, sequenced in a study of blood T cells in healthy people across ages. Using a J-beta primer mix together with a sample-barcoded 5' primer, a second PCR was run for 7 to 11 cycles. TCRdb redid the calling of the 5' RACE reads with MiXCR, one entry per CDR3 protein. The table includes 1.6 million or so distinct CDR3 sequences, roughly 32% detected once. Sequenced: blood. These receptors came from a woman aged 30 to 39 in good health.

This clonotype was detected ten times or more. The chain employs TRBV29-1 and TRBJ2-7, with 8 positions matching TRBD1. The CDR3 is 14 residues long. The germline CDR1 and CDR2 sequences are SQVTM and ANQGSEA. Trimming cost V 4 bases and J 5 bases; bases outside gene matches: 10. The CDR3 loop is CSVAPGQGTHEQYF. The CDR3 coding sequence is TGCAGCGTTGCCCCCGGACAGGGAACCCACGAGCAGTACTTC.

Here the CDR3 reads CAISARQGYTEAFF. The CDR3 nucleotides are TGTGCCATCAGTGCCAGACAGGGGTACACTGAAGCTTTCTTT. The rearrangement joins TRBV10-3 to TRBJ1-1; TRBD1 agrees at 8 bases. J was trimmed by 3 bases and V by 4 bases; bases with no gene match: 4. The CDR3 totals 14 residues. Germline V gives CDR1 ENHRY, CDR2 SYGVKD.

This clonotype has a handful of counts. The chain links TRBV10-3 to TRBJ2-1; TRBD2 matches at 11 bases. This CDR3 has 19 residues. After removal of 0 bases from V and 1 base from J, the junction contained 8 bases not matched to a gene. CDR1 ENHRY and CDR2 SYGVKD come from the germline V gene. The CDR3 DNA sequence: TGTGCCATCAGTGAGTCTGGTAGTACTAGCGGGAGATCCTACAATGAGCAGTTCTTC. It encodes CAISESGSTSGRSYNEQFF.

V usage is TRBV9 and J usage is TRBJ1-2, with D perhaps matching TRBD1 (6 bases). The germline CDR1 and CDR2 sequences are SGDLS and YYNGEE. Trimming took off 0 bases at V and 3 bases at J, with 15 bases between the two ends. CDR3 length equals 16 residues. This CDR3 reads CASSVAPQGIDYGYTF. The CDR3 nucleotides are TGTGCCAGCAGCGTAGCCCCACAGGGAATCGACTATGGCTACACCTTC.

The chain joins TRBV20-1 to TRBJ2-1; 8 bases agree with TRBD2. Germline V CDR1 and CDR2: DFQATT, SNEGSKA (reference sequence). J gave up 8 bases and V 5 bases, and 11 bases lay outside the gene matches. CDR3 length: 14 amino acids. The CDR3 DNA follows: TGCAGTGCTGGAAGCGGGAGAATTAGCGATGAGCAGTTCTTC. Translating gives CSAGSGRISDEQFF.

This clonotype was picked up a small number of times. V gene TRBV7-9 combines with J gene TRBJ1-2; the match to TRBD1 covers 8 bases. J was trimmed by 4 bases and V by 4 bases; bases with no gene match: 8. Germline-derived CDR1 and CDR2 are SEHNR and FQNEAQ (reference sequence). The CDR3 length is 15 residues. CDR3 nucleotides: TGTGCCAGCAGCTCAACCCCCAGGGGGCCCTATGGCTACACCTTC. It is translated as CASSSTPRGPYGYTF.

This clonotype was seen more than once but under ten times. The chain employs TRBV10-1 and TRBJ2-7, with TRBD1 identical over 8 bases. The germline CDR1 and CDR2 sequences are WNHNN and SYGVQD (reference sequence). This CDR3 contains 15 residues. Trimming at V came to 3 bases and at J to 4 bases, leaving 8 bases not matched to a gene. The CDR3 loop is CASSDNIGQGYEQYF. DNA of the CDR3: TGCGCCAGCAGTGATAATATTGGACAGGGTTACGAGCAGTACTTC.

The chain carries TRBV5-5 and TRBJ1-1; no firm D call. The CDR3 runs 13 residues. The V and J ends lost 4 bases and 4 bases respectively, with 11 bases between them. Looked up from germline, CDR1 is SGHKS and CDR2 is YYEKEE (reference sequence). In DNA, the CDR3 is TGTGCCAGCAGCATACATAGGAGCACTGAAGCTTTCTTT. Amino acid sequence: CASSIHRSTEAFF.

V and J are TRBV18 and TRBJ1-2; 8 bases agree with TRBD1. Unmatched junction bases numbered 10, after V lost 3 bases and J lost 4 bases. Germline V CDR1 and CDR2: KGHSH, LQKENI. The CDR3 consists of 16 residues. In DNA, the CDR3 is TGTGCCAGCTCACCGCAAAGAGACAGGGGTGGCTATGGCTACACCTTC. Its protein product is CASSPQRDRGGYGYTF.

The J gene is TRBJ2-1, the V gene TRBV27; 14 bases align to TRBD2. The length of the CDR3 is 18 residues. Germline loops: CDR1 MNHEY, CDR2 SMNVEV (reference sequence). With 6 bases clipped from V and 4 bases from J, the junction kept 11 bases outside the gene matches. CDR3 protein: CASRRLAGGLSVYNEQFF. CDR3 nucleotide sequence: TGTGCCAGCAGAAGACTAGCGGGAGGGCTCTCGGTGTACAATGAGCAGTTCTTC.

The gene calls are TRBV10-3 and TRBJ2-7, with D unresolved. Germline V gene lookup returns CDR1 ENHRY and CDR2 SYGVKD. The CDR3 contains 14 residues. With 3 bases removed from V and 1 base from J, the gap between germline ends came to 10 bases. The DNA for the CDR3 is TGTGCCATCAGTGACAGCCCCCTTTCCTACGAGCAGTACTTC. It translates to CAISDSPLSYEQYF.

This clonotype was picked up one time. The chain recombines TRBV20-1 with TRBJ1-1; TRBD1 might be the D (6 bases). Germline lookup yields CDR1 DFQATT and CDR2 SNEGSKA (reference sequence). Deletions cut 0 bases from V and 7 bases from J, with 18 bases between. The CDR3 is made up of 15 amino acids. CDR3 protein: CSARDLRGGGFEAFF. CDR3 nucleotides: TGCAGTGCTAGAGACCTTAGGGGGGGCGGATTTGAAGCTTTCTTT.

Concerning this clonotype: This sequence may be a read error, since a much larger clone differs from it by one base. The CDR3 bases are TGTGCCAGCAGTTACCGCCACGAGCAGTACTTC. This sequence encodes CASSYRHEQYF. The chain is built from TRBV28 and TRBJ2-7; D unresolved. Trimming took off 4 bases at V and 5 bases at J, with 6 bases between the two ends. Germline V gene sequence: CDR1 MDHEN, CDR2 SYDVKM. CDR3 length: 11 residues.

In its sample, this clonotype was seen once. Mismatch with germline at one junction end may stem from a read error. The chain has TRBV6-5 and TRBJ2-1, with a weak D call TRBD2 (6 bases). CDR3 length: 19 residues. Germline CDR1 MNHEY, CDR2 SVGAGI. The CDR3 loop reads CAGSYSKGIPGADYNEQFF. DNA of the CDR3: TGTGCCGGCAGTTACTCGAAAGGGATTCCGGGAGCGGACTACAATGAGCAGTTCTTC.

The rearrangement links TRBV14 to TRBJ2-3, with 8 bases lining up with TRBD1. In germline, CDR1 is SGHDN, CDR2 FVKESK. The V and J ends lost 0 bases and 6 bases, in that order; junction bases with no gene match: 11. This CDR3 is built from 17 residues. This CDR3 reads CASSQEAGTGYTDTQYF. CDR3 DNA sequence: TGTGCCAGCAGCCAAGAAGCCGGGACAGGATACACTGATACGCAGTATTTT.

The chain links TRBV20-1 to TRBJ2-1, with TRBD1 as a possible D gene (6 bases). Germline V gene data show CDR1 as DFQATT and CDR2 as SNEGSKA (reference sequence). This CDR3 has 16 residues. V lost 0 bases and J lost 1, with 13 bases in between. The CDR3 reads CSARDHVGGSYNEQFF. The CDR3 nucleotides are TGCAGTGCTAGAGATCACGTAGGGGGATCCTACAATGAGCAGTTCTTC.

The chain joins TRBV20-1 to TRBJ1-1; D is unresolved. Germline V lookup: CDR1 DFQATT, CDR2 SNEGSKA (reference sequence). The CDR3 is 14 residues long. The V end was cut by 3 bases, the J end by 3 bases, with 14 bases between. CDR3 sequence: CSARRPGRYTEAFF. As DNA, the CDR3 is TGCAGTGCTAGGAGGCCGGGGAGATACACTGAAGCTTTCTTT.

The chain employs TRBV9 and TRBJ2-5; D possibly corresponds to TRBD1 (5 bases). The CDR3 is 16 residues long. V dropped 0 bases and J dropped 4 bases, with 16 bases sitting between them. Per the germline V gene, CDR1 is SGDLS and CDR2 is YYNGEE. Here the CDR3 reads CASSVGTDSPSETQYF. The CDR3 nucleotides are TGTGCCAGCAGCGTAGGTACCGACAGCCCATCAGAGACCCAGTACTTC.

The DNA for the CDR3 is TGTGCCGGTACCGGCGCCAGGGAGCAGTTCTTC. Translating it yields CAGTGAREQFF. The V gene is TRBV19, the J gene TRBJ2-1; D remains unclear. V was pared by 11 bases and J by 10 bases, with 15 bases between. This CDR3 comprises 11 residues. Per germline, CDR1 LNHDA and CDR2 SQIVND (reference sequence).

For the CDR3, the DNA is TGTGCCTGGAGCCCTGTGGTAAAGGTTTACTACGAGCAGTACTTC. This encodes CAWSPVVKVYYEQYF. V usage is TRBV30 and J usage is TRBJ2-7; D remains unclear. Trimming took 3 bases from V and 3 from J, leaving 18 bases between them. The V gene's germline CDR1 is GTSNPN and CDR2 SVGIG (reference sequence). The CDR3 is made up of 15 amino acids.

The genes are TRBV6-6 and TRBJ1-6, with 8 bases aligning to TRBD1. Trimming removed 4 bases from V and 0 bases from J; junction bases left unmatched: 5. The CDR3 is 17 amino acids. Germline V gene sequence: CDR1 MNHNY, CDR2 SVGAGI (reference sequence). The CDR3 bases are TGTGCCAGCAGTTCCAGGACAGGGAGCTCCTATAATTCACCCCTCCACTTT. It is translated as CASSSRTGSSYNSPLHF.

This clonotype was seen only once. V is TRBV5-1 and J is TRBJ1-1; D may be TRBD1 (5 bases). The germline gives CDR1 SGHRS, CDR2 YFSETQ. The CDR3 covers 16 residues. V lost 0 bases, J lost 0 bases, and 12 bases lay in between. The CDR3 reads CASSLGSRAMNTEAFF. DNA of the CDR3: TGCGCCAGCAGCTTGGGAAGCAGGGCCATGAACACTGAAGCTTTCTTT.

The genes are TRBV12-3 or TRBV12-4 and TRBJ2-1; TRBD2 aligns across 8 bases. The V and J ends lost 3 bases and 4 bases, in that order; junction bases with no gene match: 11. This CDR3 has 17 residues. The CDR3 here is CASSFGPGRGVYNEQFF. CDR3 DNA: TGTGCCAGCAGTTTTGGCCCCGGGCGGGGGGTATACAATGAGCAGTTCTTC.

This CDR3 reads CASSSGDGSQHF. The CDR3 DNA follows: TGTGCCAGCTCGTCAGGGGATGGGTCCCAGCATTTT. The gene calls are TRBV12-3 or TRBV12-4 and TRBJ1-5; tentatively, D is TRBD1 (6 bases). The V gene lost 8 bases and the J gene lost 11 bases, with 16 bases spanning the gap. The CDR3 runs to 12 residues.

This clonotype was seen only a few times. This chain joins TRBV4-1 and TRBJ2-4; 8 bases are shared with TRBD2. Germline V gene sequence: CDR1 MGHRA, CDR2 YSYEKL. The CDR3 loop spans 16 amino acids. The ends lost 1 base at V and 1 base at J; junction bases unmatched: 3. CDR3 in DNA: TGCGCCAGCAGCCAAGGTGGCGGGAGGGCCAAAAACATTCAGTACTTC. This gives the protein CASSQGGGRAKNIQYF.